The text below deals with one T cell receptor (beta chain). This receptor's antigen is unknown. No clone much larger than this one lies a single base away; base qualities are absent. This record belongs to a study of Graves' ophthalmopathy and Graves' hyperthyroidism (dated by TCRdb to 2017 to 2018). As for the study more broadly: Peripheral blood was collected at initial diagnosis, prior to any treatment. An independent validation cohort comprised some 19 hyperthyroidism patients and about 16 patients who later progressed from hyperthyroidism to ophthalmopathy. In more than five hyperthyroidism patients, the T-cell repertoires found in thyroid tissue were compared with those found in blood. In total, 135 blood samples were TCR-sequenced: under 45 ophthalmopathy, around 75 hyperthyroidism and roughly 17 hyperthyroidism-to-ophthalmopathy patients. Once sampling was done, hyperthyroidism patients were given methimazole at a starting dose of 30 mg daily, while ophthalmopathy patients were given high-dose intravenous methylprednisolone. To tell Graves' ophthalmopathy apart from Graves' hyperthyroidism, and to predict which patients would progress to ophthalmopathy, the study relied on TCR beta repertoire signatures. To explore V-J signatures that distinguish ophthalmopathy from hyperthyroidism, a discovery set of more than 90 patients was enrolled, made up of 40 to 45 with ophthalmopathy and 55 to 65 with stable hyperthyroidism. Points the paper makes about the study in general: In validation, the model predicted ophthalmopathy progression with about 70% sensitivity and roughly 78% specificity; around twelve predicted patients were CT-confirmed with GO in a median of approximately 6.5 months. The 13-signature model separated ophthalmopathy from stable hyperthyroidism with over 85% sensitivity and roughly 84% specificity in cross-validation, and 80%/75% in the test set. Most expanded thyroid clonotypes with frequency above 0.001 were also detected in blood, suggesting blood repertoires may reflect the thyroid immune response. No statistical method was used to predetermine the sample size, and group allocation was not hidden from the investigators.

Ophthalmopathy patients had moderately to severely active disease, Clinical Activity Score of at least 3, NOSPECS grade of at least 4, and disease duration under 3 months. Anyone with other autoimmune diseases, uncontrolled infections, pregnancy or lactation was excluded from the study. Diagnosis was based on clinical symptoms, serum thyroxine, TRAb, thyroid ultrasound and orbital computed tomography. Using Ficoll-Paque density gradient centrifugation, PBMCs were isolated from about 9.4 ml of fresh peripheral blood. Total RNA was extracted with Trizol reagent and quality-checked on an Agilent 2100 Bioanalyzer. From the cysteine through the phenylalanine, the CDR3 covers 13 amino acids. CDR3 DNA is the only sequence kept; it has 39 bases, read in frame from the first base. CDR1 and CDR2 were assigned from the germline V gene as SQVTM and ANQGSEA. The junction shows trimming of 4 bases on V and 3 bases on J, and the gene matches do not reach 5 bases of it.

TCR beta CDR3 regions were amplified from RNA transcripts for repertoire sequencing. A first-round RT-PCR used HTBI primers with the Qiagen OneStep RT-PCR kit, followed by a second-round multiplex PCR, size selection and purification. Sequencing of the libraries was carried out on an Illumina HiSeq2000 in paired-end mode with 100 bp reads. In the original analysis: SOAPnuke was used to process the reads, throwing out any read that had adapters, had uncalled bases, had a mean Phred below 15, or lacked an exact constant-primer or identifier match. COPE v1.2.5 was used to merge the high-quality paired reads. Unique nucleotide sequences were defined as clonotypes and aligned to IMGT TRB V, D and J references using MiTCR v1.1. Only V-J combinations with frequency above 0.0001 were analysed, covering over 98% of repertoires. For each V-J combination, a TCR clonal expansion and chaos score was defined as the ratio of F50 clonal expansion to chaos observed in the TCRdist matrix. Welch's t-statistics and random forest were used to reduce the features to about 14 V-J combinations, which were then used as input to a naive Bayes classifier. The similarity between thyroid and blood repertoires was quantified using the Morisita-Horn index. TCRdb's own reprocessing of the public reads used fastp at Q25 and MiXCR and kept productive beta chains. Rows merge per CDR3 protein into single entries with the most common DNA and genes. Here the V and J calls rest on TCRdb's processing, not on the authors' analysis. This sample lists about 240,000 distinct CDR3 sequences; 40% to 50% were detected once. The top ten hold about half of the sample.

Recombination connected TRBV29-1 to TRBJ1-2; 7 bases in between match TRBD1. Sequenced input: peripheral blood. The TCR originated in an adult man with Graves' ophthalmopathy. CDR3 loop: CSVGPDRDYGYTF. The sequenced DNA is TGCAGCGTTGGGCCCGACAGGGACTATGGCTACACCTTC.